Sequencing of this T cell receptor beta chain was carried out in a study of blood T cell repertoires in COVID-19. Study-level information: The United States, Italy and Spain supplied acute and convalescent COVID-19 samples. PBMCs, B-cell-depleted T cells, or T cells provided the cDNA or gDNA that made up the material.

Authors' data handling: Estimates of nucleated cell counts were drawn from the amplification of reference gene primers. TCRdb's copy holds only in-frame clones and misses some; the assay was immunoSEQ multiplex PCR. V, J and clone size were drawn from that table, and D and trimming were deduced from the DNA. The sample carries about 36,000 clones, 90% recorded once. Unmatched junction bases numbered 8, after V lost 6 bases and J lost 9 bases. The CDR3 contains 14 residues. Per germline, CDR1 MNHEY and CDR2 SVGAGI. The specimen sequenced was peripheral blood. The receptor's source is a man aged 55 to 70 with active or convalescent COVID-19. The chain couples TRBV6-5 to TRBJ2-1; 10 bases agree with TRBD2. The CDR3: CASSSLLAGVEQFF. The CDR3 DNA follows: TGTGCCAGCAGCTCGTTGCTAGCGGGAGTTGAGCAGTTCTTC.